This TCR beta chain was identified during a study of shared clonotypes between healthy human individuals. Per the germline V gene, CDR1 is SNHLY and CDR2 is FYNNEI. The V gene end was trimmed by 10 bases and the J gene end by 4 bases; junction bases not matched to a gene: 5. CDR3 length: 13 residues. As handled by the study authors: Filtering differed for immunoSEQ, which gave only junction sequences without quality scores. Method: immunoSEQ multiplex PCR; TCRdb's copy keeps in-frame clones and lacks some. V, J and clone size are those of that table, while D and trimming were read from the DNA. The profile covers some 2.1 million clones, with 85% to 95% appearing a single time and 0.13% taken by the ten largest.

The sample comprised naive CD4+ T cells sorted from blood. Subset defined: CD45RA+ positively selected. The V and J genes are TRBV2 and TRBJ2-2; 8 nucleotides match TRBD1. The receptor comes from a young man in good health. CDR3 sequence (DNA): TGTGCCACCGGGACAGGACCCACCGGGGAGCTGTTTTTT. Translating it yields CATGTGPTGELFF.